A single sample is the source of the 8 T cell receptor beta chains below, sequenced in a study of post-analysis software for immune sequencing data. General observations from the study: Five or six TRBV segments, TRBV5-6, TRBV5-1 and TRBV20-1 among them, were found more frequent in patients than controls.

Every TCR beta cDNA library bore unique molecular identifiers. TCRdb reprocessed the PCR reads with MiXCR, giving one entry per CDR3 protein. This table holds 650,000 to 850,000 distinct CDR3 sequences, under 60% found once. Their recognized antigens are unknown. The sequenced sample was blood. The source of these receptors is a girl under 18 with multiple sclerosis.

There are a few counts of this clonotype. The chain recombines TRBV10-3 with TRBJ2-5, with 12 bases fitting TRBD2. Germline V CDR1 and CDR2: ENHRY, SYGVKD. Trimming cost V 10 bases and J 2 bases; bases outside gene matches: 5. The CDR3 covers 14 residues. CDR3 sequence (DNA): TGTGCCACCGGACTAGCGGGGAATCAAGAGACCCAGTACTTC. This gives the protein CATGLAGNQETQYF.

Regarding this clonotype: Germline and junction disagree at one end, which may indicate a read error. V and J are TRBV29-1 and TRBJ2-1; D ambiguous. The germline CDR1 and CDR2 sequences are SQVTM and ANQGSEA. CDR3 length: 10 amino acids. The CDR3 spells CSALNKEQFF. CDR3 DNA: TGCAGCGCCTTAAACAAGGAGCAGTTCTTC.

This chain joins TRBV7-2 and TRBJ1-1; D not certain. Trimming left V 1 base short and J 3 bases short, with 12 bases between. CDR1 is SGHTA, CDR2 FQGNSA, per germline. There are 15 residues in the CDR3. The CDR3 protein is CASSLGPKDYTEAFF. The CDR3 DNA reads TGTGCCAGCAGCTTAGGACCGAAGGATTACACTGAAGCTTTCTTT.

This chain links TRBV27 with TRBJ2-5, with 7 bases that match TRBD2. The J segment lost 12 bases and the V segment lost 2 bases, leaving 6 bases of the junction unmatched. The CDR3 extends over 12 amino acids. Germline V gene sequence: CDR1 MNHEY, CDR2 SMNVEV (reference sequence). The CDR3 coding sequence is TGTGCCAGCAGTTTAGGGGCGGGAGTCAAGTACTTC. Amino acid sequence: CASSLGAGVKYF.

V usage is TRBV6-5 and J usage is TRBJ1-2, with D possibly TRBD1 on 6 matching bases. V shed 0 bases and J shed 8 bases, with 16 bases lying between them. CDR3 size: 15 residues. Germline CDR1 reads MNHEY; CDR2 reads SVGAGI. CDR3: CASSYSRGGRSGYTF. The CDR3 DNA follows: TGTGCCAGCAGTTACTCGAGGGGGGGTAGGAGCGGCTACACCTTC.

The chain couples TRBV20-1 to TRBJ2-7; TRBD2 agrees at 8 bases. In germline, CDR1 is DFQATT, CDR2 SNEGSKA (reference sequence). V shed 0 bases and J 3 bases; nucleotides not matched to a gene: 16. The CDR3 spans 18 residues. The CDR3 DNA sequence: TGCAGTGCTAGAGAGACAGCGGGGGCCCGCTCAACCTACTACGAGCAGTACTTC. Encoded protein: CSARETAGARSTYYEQYF.

The J gene is TRBJ1-2, the V gene TRBV3-1; D is undetermined. The CDR3 consists of 14 residues. CDR1 and CDR2 (germline): LGHDT, YNNKEL (reference sequence). V lost 1 base, J lost 7 bases, and 13 bases lay in between. The DNA for the CDR3 is TGTGCCAGCAGCCAAGTCAGTACGGGTGGTGGCTACACCTTC. This translates into CASSQVSTGGGYTF.

This clonotype showed up just a few times. The chain has TRBV10-3 and TRBJ2-5; the match to TRBD1 covers 7 bases. CDR3 length: 14 residues. Germline CDR1 reads ENHRY; CDR2 reads SYGVKD. Trimming removed 6 bases from V and 1 base from J; junction bases left unmatched: 5. The CDR3 region has the DNA TGTGCCATCAGGGGGGACAGTAGCCAAGAGACCCAGTACTTC. Amino acid sequence: CAIRGDSSQETQYF.